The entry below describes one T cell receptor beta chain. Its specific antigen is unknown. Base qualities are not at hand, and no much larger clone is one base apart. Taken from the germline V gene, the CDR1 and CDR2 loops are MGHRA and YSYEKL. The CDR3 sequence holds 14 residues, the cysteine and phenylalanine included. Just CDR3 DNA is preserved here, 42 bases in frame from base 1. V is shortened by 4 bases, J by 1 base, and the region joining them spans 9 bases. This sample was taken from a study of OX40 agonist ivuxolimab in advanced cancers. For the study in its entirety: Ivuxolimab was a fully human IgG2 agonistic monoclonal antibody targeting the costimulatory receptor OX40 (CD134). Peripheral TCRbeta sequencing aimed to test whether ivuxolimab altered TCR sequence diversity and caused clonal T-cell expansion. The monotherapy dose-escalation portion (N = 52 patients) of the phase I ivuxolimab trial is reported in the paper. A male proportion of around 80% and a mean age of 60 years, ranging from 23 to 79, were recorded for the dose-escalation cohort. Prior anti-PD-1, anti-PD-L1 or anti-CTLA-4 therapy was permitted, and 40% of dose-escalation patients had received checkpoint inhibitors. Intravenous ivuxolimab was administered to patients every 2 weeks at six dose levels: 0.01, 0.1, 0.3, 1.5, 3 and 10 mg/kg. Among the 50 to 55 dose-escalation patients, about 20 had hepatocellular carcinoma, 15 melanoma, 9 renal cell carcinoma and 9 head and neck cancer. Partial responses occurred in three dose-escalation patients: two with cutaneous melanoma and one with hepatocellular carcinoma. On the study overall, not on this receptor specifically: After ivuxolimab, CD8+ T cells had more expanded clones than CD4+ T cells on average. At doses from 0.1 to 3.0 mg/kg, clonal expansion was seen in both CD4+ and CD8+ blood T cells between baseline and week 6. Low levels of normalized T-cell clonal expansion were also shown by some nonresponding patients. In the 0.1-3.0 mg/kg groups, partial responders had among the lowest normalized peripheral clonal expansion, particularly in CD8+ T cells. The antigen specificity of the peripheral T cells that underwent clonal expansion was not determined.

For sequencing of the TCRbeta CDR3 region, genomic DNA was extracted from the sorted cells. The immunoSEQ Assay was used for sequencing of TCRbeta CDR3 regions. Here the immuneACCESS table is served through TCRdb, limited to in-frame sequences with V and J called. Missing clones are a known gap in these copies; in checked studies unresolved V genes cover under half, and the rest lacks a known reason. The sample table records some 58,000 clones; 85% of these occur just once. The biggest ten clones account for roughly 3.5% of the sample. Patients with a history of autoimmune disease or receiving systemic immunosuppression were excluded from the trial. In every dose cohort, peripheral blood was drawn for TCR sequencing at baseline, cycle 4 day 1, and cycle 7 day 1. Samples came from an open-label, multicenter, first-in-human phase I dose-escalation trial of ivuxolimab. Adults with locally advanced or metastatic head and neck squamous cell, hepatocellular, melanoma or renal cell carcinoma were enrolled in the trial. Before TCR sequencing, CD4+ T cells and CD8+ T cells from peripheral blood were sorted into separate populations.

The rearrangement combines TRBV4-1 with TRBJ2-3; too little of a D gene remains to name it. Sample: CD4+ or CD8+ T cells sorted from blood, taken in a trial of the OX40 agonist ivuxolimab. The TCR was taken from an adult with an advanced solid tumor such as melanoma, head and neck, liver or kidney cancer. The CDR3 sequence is CASSRGSGTDTQYF. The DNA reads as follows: TGCGCCAGCAGCCGTGGATCTGGCACAGATACGCAGTATTTT.